The 16 T cell receptor beta chains listed next were all sequenced from one sample in a study of T cells after yellow fever vaccination. TCRdb called the 5' RACE reads again in MiXCR, with one record for every CDR3 protein. The sample records a few hundred thousand distinct CDR3 sequences, 13% being singletons. The sequences come from CD4+ T cells sorted from PBMCs, collected 45 days after the yellow fever booster vaccination. These receptors originate from a man under 40 who received the YFV17D yellow fever vaccine.

The rearrangement links TRBV7-2 to TRBJ2-1; D might be TRBD1 (6 bases). This CDR3 is 15 amino acids long. Germline V gene data show CDR1 as SGHTA and CDR2 as FQGNSA. V lost 3 bases, J lost 7 bases, and 16 bases lay in between. The DNA for the CDR3 is TGTGCCAGCAGCTTCCAGGGGTTAGGTGGAAATGAGCAGTTCTTC. This sequence encodes CASSFQGLGGNEQFF.

V is TRBV18 and J is TRBJ2-1, with 10 bases that match TRBD2. V trimming: 2 bases; J trimming: 9 bases; junction bases outside the gene matches: 7. The CDR3 is 15 amino acids. From germline, CDR1 is KGHSH and CDR2 LQKENI. CDR3 nucleotides: TGTGCCAGCTCACCAACTAGCGGGGAGGGGAGTGAGCAGTTCTTC. Protein product: CASSPTSGEGSEQFF.

A few counts support this clonotype. V is TRBV28 and J is TRBJ2-7; TRBD2 matches at 14 bases. With V trimmed by 6 bases and J by 2 bases, 9 bases remained unmatched. Germline-derived CDR1 and CDR2 are MDHEN and SYDVKM. The CDR3 is made up of 17 amino acids. The CDR3, as DNA: TGTGCCAGCAGCGGGACTAGCGGGAGTTATCGTCCCTACGAGCAGTACTTC. Encoded protein: CASSGTSGSYRPYEQYF.

V usage is TRBV20-1 and J usage is TRBJ2-5; D remains unclear. Trimming took off 5 bases at V and 5 bases at J, with 9 bases between the two ends. The CDR3 covers 11 residues. The germline CDR1 and CDR2 sequences are DFQATT and SNEGSKA (reference sequence). The CDR3 here is CSALAGETQYF. CDR3 DNA: TGCAGTGCTTTAGCAGGCGAGACCCAGTACTTC.

This clonotype has a handful of counts. The rearrangement uses TRBV20-1 and TRBJ2-1; D is perhaps TRBD1 (5 bases). Germline V lookup: CDR1 DFQATT, CDR2 SNEGSKA (reference sequence). This CDR3 has 16 residues. The germline V and J ends were trimmed by 2 bases and 4 bases, with 18 bases remaining between them. For the CDR3, the DNA is TGCAGTGCTAGAACACAGCAAGGGGAAACTTACAATGAGCAGTTCTTC. Its translation is CSARTQQGETYNEQFF.

This chain connects TRBV7-9 to TRBJ2-5; 9 bases align to TRBD2. The CDR3 spans 16 residues. In germline, CDR1 is SEHNR, CDR2 FQNEAQ (reference sequence). V was clipped by 5 bases and J by 2 bases; unmatched bases: 9. The CDR3 region is CASSTRVAGEQETQYF. The CDR3 coding sequence is TGTGCCAGCAGCACCCGGGTAGCGGGGGAACAAGAGACCCAGTACTTC.

V is TRBV9 and J is TRBJ2-1; 7 nucleotides agree with TRBD2. CDR3 length: 15 amino acids. Germline CDR1 and CDR2: SGDLS and YYNGEE. Germline trimming cut 3 bases from V and 2 bases from J; bases unmatched to any gene: 5. As DNA, the CDR3 is TGTGCCAGCAGCGACGAGCGGGGTACCTACAATGAGCAGTTCTTC. Its translation: CASSDERGTYNEQFF. Drawing the rest from reference TRBV9 and TRBJ2-1, the complete variable domain is DSGVTQTPKHLITATGQRVTLRCSPRSGDLSVYWYQQSLDQGLQFLIQYYNGEERAKGNILERFSAQQFPDLHSELNLSSLELGDSALYFCASSDERGTYNEQFFGPGTRLTVL.

This rearrangement joins TRBV20-1 to TRBJ2-3, with D maybe TRBD1 (6 bases). The CDR3 covers 14 residues. Germline V gives CDR1 DFQATT, CDR2 SNEGSKA (reference sequence). Trimming removed 1 base at V and 4 bases at J, with 12 bases between. The CDR3 reads CSARATGLADTQYF. The CDR3 bases are TGCAGTGCTAGAGCTACAGGGTTAGCAGATACGCAGTATTTT.

The chain uses TRBV7-2 and TRBJ2-3, with D perhaps matching TRBD2 (7 bases). The V gene's germline CDR1 is SGHTA and CDR2 FQGNSA. This CDR3 has 14 residues. V was shortened by 1 base and J by 5 bases, with 10 bases between the two germline ends. CDR3 amino acids: CASSLVGGGDTQYF. In DNA, the CDR3 is TGTGCCAGCAGCTTAGTAGGGGGGGGAGATACGCAGTATTTT.

This clonotype was seen only a few times. V and J are TRBV6-5 and TRBJ2-3; 10 nucleotides match TRBD1. The CDR3 is 13 residues long. Per germline, CDR1 MNHEY and CDR2 SVGAGI. V gave up 4 bases and J gave up 6 bases; unmatched junction bases: 1. The chain's CDR3 is CASSSDRGDTQYF. The CDR3 DNA reads TGTGCCAGCAGTTCGGACAGGGGGGATACGCAGTATTTT.

This clonotype was observed a few times. This rearrangement joins TRBV29-1 to TRBJ2-5; tentatively, D is TRBD1 or TRBD2 (5 bases each). Germline V CDR1 and CDR2: SQVTM, ANQGSEA. CDR3 size: 12 residues. V lost 6 bases, J lost 9 bases, and 17 bases lay in between. CDR3 nucleotides: TGCAGCGTCGTGGGACCCGGCTCGGCCCAGTACTTC. It codes for CSVVGPGSAQYF.

The chain combines TRBV7-2 with TRBJ2-2; TRBD2 matches at 9 bases. The CDR3 is 15 residues long. J gave up 6 bases and V 3 bases, and 5 bases lay outside the gene matches. Germline V gene sequence: CDR1 SGHTA, CDR2 FQGNSA. The CDR3 is CASSFRTSDPGELFF. CDR3 nucleotides: TGTGCCAGCAGCTTTCGGACTAGCGATCCCGGGGAGCTGTTTTTT.

This clonotype was detected a few times. The gene calls are TRBV12-3 or TRBV12-4 and TRBJ2-1; TRBD1 might be the D (5 bases). The CDR3 totals 13 residues. V shed 3 bases and J shed 6 bases, with 9 bases lying between them. The CDR3: CASSFAGANEQFF. The CDR3 region has the DNA TGTGCCAGCAGTTTTGCTGGGGCCAATGAGCAGTTCTTC.

This clonotype appeared a few times. This chain joins TRBV6-2 or TRBV6-3 and TRBJ2-7, with 8 bases aligning to TRBD2. Germline values: CDR1 MNHEY, CDR2 SVGEGT. CDR3 size: 17 residues. Unmatched junction bases numbered 18, after V lost 6 bases and J lost 5 bases. The CDR3 DNA reads TGTGCCAGCAGGCACACGAGGGCGGGAGGCCGTCGGGACGAGCAGTACTTC. This codes for CASRHTRAGGRRDEQYF.

With regard to this clonotype: Being one base from a much bigger clone, this may be a read error. J is TRBJ2-3 and V is TRBV20-1; D is possibly TRBD2 (5 bases). V dropped 6 bases and J dropped 5 bases, with 18 bases sitting between them. The germline V gene encodes CDR1 DFQATT and CDR2 SNEGSKA (reference sequence). The CDR3 covers 14 residues. The CDR3 loop reads CSATGVGNGDTQYF. CDR3 coding DNA: TGCAGTGCCACGGGTGTCGGGAACGGAGATACGCAGTATTTT.

This clonotype turned up a few times. J is TRBJ2-7 and V is TRBV7-9; the D is unclear. The CDR3 contains 13 residues. Trimming stripped 4 bases from V and 5 bases from J, with 12 bases between. Germline lookup yields CDR1 SEHNR and CDR2 FQNEAQ (reference sequence). CDR3: CASSSRVYNEQYF. The CDR3, as DNA: TGTGCCAGCAGCTCAAGAGTCTATAACGAGCAGTACTTC.